This T cell receptor beta chain was found in a study of blood T cell repertoires in COVID-19. Study at large: Donors in the United States, Italy and Spain gave samples during acute or convalescent COVID-19. PBMCs, B-cell-depleted T cells, or T cells were the source of the cDNA or gDNA that made up the material.

This CDR3 has 14 residues. Losses at the gene ends were 4 bases for V and 4 bases for J; bases not matched to a gene: 5. The germline V gene encodes CDR1 MGHRA and CDR2 YSYEKL. One Seattle source followed patients from active infection through their disease course. Per the original data handling: Quantification of nucleated cells was approximated via reference gene primer amplification. TCRdb's copy holds only in-frame clones and misses some; the assay was immunoSEQ multiplex PCR. V and J calls and clone size come straight from that table; D and trimming were deduced from the DNA. The sample lists about 410,000 clones; about 91% were seen once.

The rearrangement uses TRBV4-1 and TRBJ2-3; 7 positions match TRBD1. The receptor was derived from a woman aged 40 to 50 with COVID-19, enrolled during active disease. The sample was peripheral blood. In DNA, the CDR3 is TGCGCCAGCAGCCTCCGACAGGGCTCAGATACGCAGTATTTT. Translated, it gives CASSLRQGSDTQYF.